Below are 11 T cell receptor beta chains sequenced from a single sample in a study of cytomegalovirus exposure and HLA in healthy donors. PCR used 60 Vbeta primers and 13 Jbeta primers. Profiling relied on immunoSEQ multiplex PCR, and the TCRdb table lists in-frame clones only, not all of them. The data hold roughly 98,000 clones, with around 67% observed a single time. Sequenced: PBMCs. These receptors were taken from a man aged 50-60 years in good health and CMV-seronegative.

The chain recombines TRBV7-2 with TRBJ2-7; D not resolved. Germline V gene lookup returns CDR1 SGHTA and CDR2 FQGNSA. CDR3 length: 15 amino acids. With 2 bases removed from V and 2 bases from J, the gap between germline ends came to 13 bases. For the CDR3, the DNA is TGTGCCAGCAGCTTAACAGTTTTTGAGACCTACGAGCAGTACTTC. Amino acids: CASSLTVFETYEQYF.

This clone occurred once. The chain recombines TRBV11-3 with TRBJ2-7; D may be TRBD1 (5 bases). V was clipped by 8 bases and J by 4 bases, with 12 bases between them. Per germline, CDR1 SGHNT and CDR2 YENEEA. This CDR3 is built from 12 residues. CDR3 sequence reads: CASAWGEYEQYF. The CDR3, as DNA: TGTGCCAGCGCCTGGGGCGAGTACGAGCAGTACTTC.

This clone has a single count. This chain uses TRBV7-8 with TRBJ2-7, with 7 bases identical to TRBD1. Per germline, CDR1 SGHVS and CDR2 FQNEAQ. This CDR3 region has 16 residues. Unmatched junction bases numbered 8, after V lost 3 bases and J lost 0 bases. DNA for the CDR3: TGTGCCAGCAGCTTTCTACTCCGGGACAGCTCCTACGAGCAGTACTTC. It yields the protein CASSFLLRDSSYEQYF.

The chain recombines TRBV7-2 with TRBJ1-1; TRBD1 might be the D (6 bases). The CDR3 extends over 14 amino acids. CDR1 and CDR2 (germline): SGHTA, FQGNSA. Trimming cost V 8 bases and J 0 bases, with 13 bases left between them. The CDR3 DNA is TGTGCCAGCGAACAGGACAGATTGAACACTGAAGCTTTCTTT. Protein: CASEQDRLNTEAFF. The full variable domain, completed using reference TRBV7-2 and TRBJ1-1, is GAGVSQSPSNKVTEKGKDVELRCDPISGHTALYWYRQSLGQGLEFLIYFQGNSAPDKSGLPSDRFSAERTGGSVSTLTIQRTQQEDSAVYLCASEQDRLNTEAFFGQGTRLTVV.

This clone was counted between two and nine times. An end of the junction differs from the germline gene, which may be a read error. The gene calls are TRBV7-7 and TRBJ2-2; a possible D gene is TRBD1 (7 bases). Germline V lookup: CDR1 SSHAT, CDR2 FNYEAQ (reference sequence). The CDR3 runs 14 residues. The CDR3 loop is CASSYSGGGGELFF. CDR3 bases: TGTGCTAGCAGCTATTCAGGGGGAGGCGGGGAGCTGTTTTTT. The full variable domain, with the rest looked up from reference TRBV7-7 and TRBJ2-2, is GAGVSQSPRYKVTKRGQDVTLRCDPISSHATLYWYQQALGQGPEFLTYFNYEAQPDKSGLPSDRFSAERPEGSISTLTIQRTEQRDSAMYRCASSYSGGGGELFFGEGSRLTVL.

Only one count was recorded for this clone. The chain joins TRBV15 to TRBJ2-2; possibly TRBD2 for D (5 bases). V shed 6 bases and J shed 5 bases, with 13 bases lying between them. The CDR3 sequence is 14 residues long. Per the germline V gene, CDR1 is LNHNV and CDR2 is YYDKDF (reference sequence). The chain's CDR3 is CATSFGVATGELFF. CDR3 sequence (DNA): TGTGCCACCAGTTTCGGGGTAGCGACCGGGGAGCTGTTTTTT.

The chain couples TRBV9 to TRBJ2-3; TRBD2 matches 9 bases. V gave up 0 bases and J gave up 4 bases; unmatched junction bases: 9. The length of the CDR3 is 17 residues. Germline V gene lookup returns CDR1 SGDLS and CDR2 YYNGEE. CDR3 sequence: CASSVEGVLAGSDTQYF. DNA for the CDR3: TGTGCCAGCAGCGTAGAGGGAGTGCTAGCGGGATCAGATACGCAGTATTTT.

The chain joins TRBV5-6 to TRBJ1-2; 12 bases fit TRBD1. CDR3 length: 14 amino acids. V was pared by 5 bases and J by 7 bases, with 6 bases of the junction left unmatched. Looked up from germline, CDR1 is SGHDT and CDR2 is YYEEEE. The CDR3, as DNA: TGTGCCAGCAGTCAGGGACAGGGGGCAACTGGCTACACCTTC. Residues: CASSQGQGATGYTF.

J is TRBJ1-2 and V is TRBV6-5; 7 bases agree with TRBD1. After removal of 2 bases from V and 4 bases from J, the junction contained 4 bases not matched to a gene. The CDR3 is 14 residues long. Looked up from germline, CDR1 is MNHEY and CDR2 is SVGAGI. DNA of the CDR3: TGTGCCAGCAGTTACCTGACAGGGACCTATGGCTACACCTTC. Its translation: CASSYLTGTYGYTF.

This clone was observed a handful of times. This chain connects TRBV28 to TRBJ1-1; D is ambiguous. V lost 6 bases, J lost 6 bases, and 11 bases lay in between. Per germline, CDR1 MDHEN and CDR2 SYDVKM. The CDR3 consists of 12 residues. CDR3 loop: CASSHRGSEAFF. CDR3 sequence (DNA): TGTGCCAGCAGCCACCGAGGTTCTGAAGCTTTCTTT.

In its sample, this clone was seen a few times. The DNA for the CDR3 is TGTGCCAGCTCACCCGGGCAGGACAGGGAGACCCAGTACTTC. This encodes CASSPGQDRETQYF. J is TRBJ2-5 and V is TRBV18; 7 positions agree with TRBD1. J lost 5 bases, V lost 3 bases, and 6 bases had no gene match. Germline CDR1 KGHSH, CDR2 LQKENI. The CDR3 totals 14 residues.